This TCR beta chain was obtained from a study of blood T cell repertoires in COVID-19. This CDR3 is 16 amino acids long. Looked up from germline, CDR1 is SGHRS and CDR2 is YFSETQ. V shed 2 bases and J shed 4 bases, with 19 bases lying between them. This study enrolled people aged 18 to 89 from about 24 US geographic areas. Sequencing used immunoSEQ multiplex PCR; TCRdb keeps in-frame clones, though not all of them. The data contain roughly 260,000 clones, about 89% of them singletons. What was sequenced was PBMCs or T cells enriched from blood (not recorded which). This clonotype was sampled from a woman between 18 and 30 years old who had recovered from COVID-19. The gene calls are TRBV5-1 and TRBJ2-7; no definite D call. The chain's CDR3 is CASSFSVSPVPYEQYF. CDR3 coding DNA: TGCGCCAGCAGCTTCTCCGTAAGCCCCGTCCCTTACGAGCAGTACTTC.